This record concerns one T cell receptor (beta chain) sequence. There are many counts of this clonotype. There is no known antigen for this receptor. Per-nucleotide qualities are absent, and no much larger clonotype sits a single base away. Amplification of TCR beta CDR3 regions was carried out from RNA transcripts. A first-round RT-PCR of the TCR CDR3 used the HTBI primer set with the Qiagen OneStep RT-PCR kit. A second multiplex PCR round built the libraries, followed by size selection and purification. Sequencing of the libraries was done on an Illumina HiSeq2000 using paired-end 100 bp reads. The paper's data handling went like this. SOAPnuke was used to process the raw data, with reads discarded if the reads contained adapters or uncalled bases, had a mean Phred below 15, or lacked an exact constant-primer or identifier match. COPE v1.2.5 was used to merge high-quality paired reads, and clonotypes were defined as unique nucleotide sequences. MiTCR v1.1 was used to align the clonotypes against IMGT TRBV, TRBD and TRBJ reference segments. Only V-J combinations with frequency above 0.0001, covering roughly 99% of repertoires, were analysed. A TCS score was defined as the ratio between F50 (clonal expansion) and ExV (chaos), using BLOSUM62-based TCRdist between CDR3 peptides within each V-J. Welch's t-statistics and random forest reduced 500 to 550 V-J features to 10 to 15, which were used in a naive Bayes classifier (R e1071). TCRdb reprocessing: public reads trimmed at Q25 with fastp, clones called with MiXCR, in-frame beta chains kept. Each CDR3 protein gets just one entry, which takes the most common genes and DNA from the rows behind it. The V and J calls follow TCRdb's processing rather than the paper's. In all, the sample holds about 560,000 distinct CDR3 sequences, and 15% to 20% of those were seen once. The leading ten clones occupy 15% to 20% of the sample.

These data are taken from a study of T cells in Graves' hyperthyroidism and ophthalmopathy (dated by TCRdb to the late 2010s). Notes on the research overall: Peripheral blood was sampled at the time of initial diagnosis, prior to any treatment. To identify TCR V-J signatures that set the groups apart, the researchers used a discovery cohort of 95 to 100 patients, made up of 40 to 45 with Graves' ophthalmopathy and some 60 with stable Graves' hyperthyroidism. An independent validation cohort of around 19 hyperthyroidism patients and approximately 16 patients who later progressed to ophthalmopathy tested prospective prediction of ophthalmopathy. The 95 to 100 discovery patients were randomly split 7:3 into training and test sets. The study also compared thyroid tissue and blood T-cell repertoires from roughly six Graves' hyperthyroidism patients. Following sampling, methimazole starting at 30 mg daily was given to hyperthyroidism patients, and high-dose intravenous methylprednisolone was given to ophthalmopathy patients. The paper describes TCR Vbeta CDR3 sequencing of 140 or so peripheral blood samples, made up of 40 to 45 ophthalmopathy patients, around 73 hyperthyroidism patients and roughly 17 progressor patients.

Stable Graves' hyperthyroidism was defined as the absence of progression to ophthalmopathy over 18 months of follow-up. The hyperthyroidism patients were between 18 and 65 years old and newly diagnosed, with a disease duration of less than 2 months. The study excluded patients with uncontrolled infections, other autoimmune diseases, pregnancy or lactation. Diagnoses relied on clinical symptoms, serum thyroxine and TRAb, thyroid ultrasound and orbital computed tomography. PBMCs were separated from around 9.1 ml of fresh peripheral blood using Ficoll-Paque density gradient centrifugation. Total RNA was extracted with Trizol reagent, and quality was checked on an Agilent 2100 Bioanalyzer. On the study overall, not on this receptor specifically: Most expanded thyroid clonotypes (frequency above 0.001) were also detected in blood, a finding suggesting that blood repertoires may reflect thyroid immune responses. In validation, the model predicted progression to ophthalmopathy with about 71% sensitivity and less than 80% specificity, a median of approximately 6.5 months before onset. No statistical method was used to fix the sample size in advance, and group allocation was not hidden from the investigators. Ophthalmopathy was separated from stable hyperthyroidism by a 13 V-J signature model, with just over 85% sensitivity and around 81% specificity obtained in cross-validation and 80%/75% obtained in testing.

Measured from the cysteine to the phenylalanine, the CDR3 is 13 residues long. The only DNA kept is the CDR3, 39 bases in frame from the first base. V drops 6 bases and J drops 0 bases, leaving 12 bases in between. From the germline V gene (reference sequence), CDR1 is DFQATT and CDR2 is SNEGSKA. The rearrangement combines TRBV20-1 with TRBJ2-7; the D gene assignment is ambiguous. The clonotype originates from a woman under 30 with Graves' hyperthyroidism. Source material: blood. The CDR3 is CSAPAQRSYEQYF. Here is the DNA: TGCAGTGCGCCAGCCCAGCGCTCCTACGAGCAGTACTTC.